This is a list of T cell receptor beta chains from one sample in a study of control samples from healthy donors and cancer patients. TCRdb's table, derived via immunoSEQ multiplex PCR, lists solely in-frame clones and lacks some. The sample carries about 73,000 clones, 94% recorded once. The sample taken for sequencing was blood. The receptors here all came from a woman in her thirties or forties in good health. Each CDR3 is given with its conserved first and last residue. D genes are given only for firm matches. A clone size is listed for some rows: how often the clone was seen (once, few, many), or a class if it is expanded.

V gene: TRBV3-1/TRBV3-2; J gene: TRBJ1-1; clone size: .; D gene: .; CDR3 DNA: TGTGCCAGCACCGGGACGGCGAACACTGAAGCTTTCTTT; CDR3 protein: CASTGTANTEAFF
V gene: TRBV10-3; J gene: TRBJ1-2; clone size: .; D gene: TRBD1; CDR3 DNA: TGTGCCATCAGTGAGTCAGGGGACAGGAACTTCACCTTC; CDR3 protein: CAISESGDRNFTF
V gene: TRBV12-3/TRBV12-4; J gene: TRBJ2-3; clone size: .; D gene: TRBD2; CDR3 DNA: TGTGCCAGCGGATTAGCGGGAGATACGCAGTATTTT; CDR3 protein: CASGLAGDTQYF
V gene: TRBV6-5; J gene: TRBJ1-4; clone size: .; D gene: .; CDR3 DNA: TGTGCCAGCGACGGGGCACAAGGGGTGGAAAAACTGTTTTTT; CDR3 protein: CASDGAQGVEKLFF
V gene: TRBV2; J gene: TRBJ2-7; clone size: .; D gene: .; CDR3 DNA: TGTGCCAGCAGTGTTGGGCAGGTAGGATACGAGCAGTACTTC; CDR3 protein: CASSVGQVGYEQYF
V gene: TRBV9; J gene: TRBJ1-3; clone size: .; D gene: .; CDR3 DNA: TGTGCCAGCAGCTCCGTCGCTGGAAACACCATATATTTT; CDR3 protein: CASSSVAGNTIYF
V gene: TRBV6-5; J gene: TRBJ2-1; clone size: medium-sized; D gene: .; CDR3 DNA: TGTGCCAGCAGTTACTCGGCGGATAATGAGCAGTTCTTC; CDR3 protein: CASSYSADNEQFF
V gene: TRBV10-2; J gene: TRBJ1-4; clone size: few; D gene: TRBD1; CDR3 DNA: TGCGCCAGCAGTGAACAGGGGGTCGAAAAACTGTTTTTT; CDR3 protein: CASSEQGVEKLFF
V gene: TRBV19; J gene: TRBJ1-2; clone size: .; D gene: .; CDR3 DNA: TGTGCCAGTAGTACCCTTGGGCAGGGGAGAGACTATGGCTACACCTTC; CDR3 protein: CASSTLGQGRDYGYTF
V gene: TRBV6-6; J gene: TRBJ1-1; clone size: .; D gene: .; CDR3 DNA: TGTGCCATCGAAGGGGGAGTGTCTGAAGCTTTCTTT; CDR3 protein: CAIEGGVSEAFF
V gene: TRBV5-6; J gene: TRBJ2-5; clone size: .; D gene: .; CDR3 DNA: TGTGCCAGCAGCCCGGGACTTGAAGAGACCCAGTACTTC; CDR3 protein: CASSPGLEETQYF
V gene: TRBV3-1/TRBV3-2; J gene: TRBJ2-1; clone size: .; D gene: .; CDR3 DNA: TGTGCCAGCAGCCAGGCAGGGAGCTCCTACAATGAGCAGTTCTTC; CDR3 protein: CASSQAGSSYNEQFF
V gene: TRBV6-5; J gene: TRBJ1-4; clone size: few; D gene: TRBD1; CDR3 DNA: TGTGCCAGCAGCTTGACAGGGAAAGATGAAAAACTGTTTTTT; CDR3 protein: CASSLTGKDEKLFF
V gene: TRBV12-5; J gene: TRBJ1-1; clone size: .; D gene: .; CDR3 DNA: TGTGCTAGTGGTTTCTCACAGAGGAACACTGAAGCTTTCTTT; CDR3 protein: CASGFSQRNTEAFF
V gene: TRBV5-5; J gene: TRBJ1-6; clone size: .; D gene: .; CDR3 DNA: TGTGCCAGCAGCTTGGAAGGGGCGCAGGGTTCACCCCTCCACTTT; CDR3 protein: CASSLEGAQGSPLHF
V gene: TRBV12-5; J gene: TRBJ2-1; clone size: .; D gene: TRBD1; CDR3 DNA: TGTGCTAGTGGTTTGGCAGGGGGCTCCTACAATGAGCAGTTCTTC; CDR3 protein: CASGLAGGSYNEQFF
V gene: TRBV18; J gene: TRBJ2-5; clone size: .; D gene: .; CDR3 DNA: TGTGCCAGCTCACTGGACAGCCAAGAGACCCAGTACTTC; CDR3 protein: CASSLDSQETQYF
V gene: TRBV6-5; J gene: TRBJ2-7; clone size: .; D gene: .; CDR3 DNA: TGTGCCAGCAGTTACTCGACGAACGAAGGGACCGAGCAGTACTTC; CDR3 protein: CASSYSTNEGTEQYF
V gene: TRBV7-3; J gene: TRBJ2-5; clone size: .; D gene: TRBD1; CDR3 DNA: TGTGCCAGCAGCGCAACAGGGGTGAGGCAAGAGACCCAGTACTTC; CDR3 protein: CASSATGVRQETQYF
V gene: TRBV2; J gene: TRBJ2-7; clone size: .; D gene: .; CDR3 DNA: TGTGCCAGCAGTGAAGCGCTAGACTACGAGCAGTACTTC; CDR3 protein: CASSEALDYEQYF
V gene: TRBV11-2; J gene: TRBJ1-2; clone size: .; D gene: .; CDR3 DNA: TGTGCCAGCAGCTGGGAGGTACATAATAACTATGGCTACACCTTC; CDR3 protein: CASSWEVHNNYGYTF
V gene: TRBV10-3; J gene: TRBJ2-1; clone size: once; D gene: TRBD2; CDR3 DNA: TGTGCCACCCTGGGTAGGCGGACTAGCGGTTACAATGAGCAGTTCTTC; CDR3 protein: CATLGRRTSGYNEQFF
V gene: TRBV7-9; J gene: TRBJ2-1; clone size: .; D gene: .; CDR3 DNA: TGTGCCAGCAGCTTAAGGGGGGATGAGCAGTTCTTC; CDR3 protein: CASSLRGDEQFF
V gene: TRBV6-6; J gene: TRBJ1-3; clone size: .; D gene: TRBD1; CDR3 DNA: TGTGCCAGCAGGAGGGACAGCGTCTCTGGAAACACCATATATTTT; CDR3 protein: CASRRDSVSGNTIYF
V gene: TRBV6-5; J gene: TRBJ2-2; clone size: .; D gene: TRBD1; CDR3 DNA: TGTGCCAGCGTCAGGGGGTCAGACAACACCGGGGAGCTGTTTTTT; CDR3 protein: CASVRGSDNTGELFF
V gene: TRBV29-1; J gene: TRBJ1-2; clone size: .; D gene: TRBD1; CDR3 DNA: TGCACCATTGGGACAGTGAACTATGGCTACACCTTC; CDR3 protein: CTIGTVNYGYTF
V gene: TRBV6-6; J gene: TRBJ1-4; clone size: .; D gene: .; CDR3 DNA: TGTGCCAGCAGGTACAGATCAACTAATGAAAAACTGTTTTTT; CDR3 protein: CASRYRSTNEKLFF
V gene: TRBV30; J gene: TRBJ2-2; clone size: .; D gene: TRBD2; CDR3 DNA: TGTGCCTGGAGCAAGCGGGAGACGTACACCGGGGAGCTGTTTTTT; CDR3 protein: CAWSKRETYTGELFF
V gene: TRBV29-1; J gene: TRBJ2-1; clone size: .; D gene: TRBD2; CDR3 DNA: TGCAGCGTTGCGTCGTATAGCGGGAGGGCCAATGAGCAGTTCTTC; CDR3 protein: CSVASYSGRANEQFF
V gene: TRBV5-1; J gene: TRBJ2-2; clone size: .; D gene: TRBD1; CDR3 DNA: TGCGCCAGCAGCCCCCAAGGGACAGGGGGAATCACCGGGGAGCTGTTTTTT; CDR3 protein: CASSPQGTGGITGELFF
V gene: TRBV4-3; J gene: TRBJ1-3; clone size: .; D gene: .; CDR3 DNA: TGCGCCAGCAGCCAAGGAAACACCATATATTTT; CDR3 protein: CASSQGNTIYF
V gene: TRBV24-1; J gene: TRBJ2-3; clone size: once; D gene: TRBD2; CDR3 DNA: TGTGCCTCCCAAAGGCGGGGGGGCTCCCCGCAGTATTTT; CDR3 protein: CASQRRGGSPQYF
V gene: TRBV5-1; J gene: TRBJ1-2; clone size: .; D gene: .; CDR3 DNA: TGCGCCAGCAGCTTGTTTCGCAGGGACTATGGCTACACCTTC; CDR3 protein: CASSLFRRDYGYTF
V gene: TRBV6-1; J gene: TRBJ1-4; clone size: .; D gene: .; CDR3 DNA: TGTGCCAGCAGTGAATGGGGTGCAACTAATGAAAAACTGTTTTTT; CDR3 protein: CASSEWGATNEKLFF
V gene: TRBV9; J gene: TRBJ1-2; clone size: .; D gene: .; CDR3 DNA: TGTGCCAGCAGCGTAAGGACAGCCAACTATGGCTACACCTTC; CDR3 protein: CASSVRTANYGYTF
V gene: TRBV18; J gene: TRBJ1-6; clone size: .; D gene: TRBD1; CDR3 DNA: TGTGCCAGCTCTCAGGACAGGGGTGGTTCACCCCTCCACTTT; CDR3 protein: CASSQDRGGSPLHF
V gene: TRBV4-1; J gene: TRBJ2-5; clone size: once; D gene: .; CDR3 DNA: TGCGCCAGCAGCCATGGTCAGGGGATGGGCGAGAGGGTCGGAGAGACCCAGTACTTC; CDR3 protein: CASSHGQGMGERVGETQYF
V gene: TRBV27; J gene: TRBJ2-7; clone size: .; D gene: .; CDR3 DNA: TGTGCCAGCAGTTTATCGAACCCGCTCTACGAGCAGTACTTC; CDR3 protein: CASSLSNPLYEQYF
V gene: TRBV7-9; J gene: TRBJ2-7; clone size: .; D gene: .; CDR3 DNA: TGTGCCAGCCTAGAAGGCCACGAGCAGTACTTC; CDR3 protein: CASLEGHEQYF
V gene: TRBV27; J gene: TRBJ2-2; clone size: .; D gene: .; CDR3 DNA: TGTGCCAGCAGTTTATCGCCCGGACAGCTTGCGAACACCGGGGAGCTGTTTTTT; CDR3 protein: CASSLSPGQLANTGELFF
V gene: TRBV18; J gene: TRBJ1-1; clone size: .; D gene: .; CDR3 DNA: TGTGCCAGCACGGAGGGCACTGAAGCTTTCTTT; CDR3 protein: CASTEGTEAFF
V gene: TRBV25-1; J gene: TRBJ2-5; clone size: .; D gene: TRBD2; CDR3 DNA: TGTGCCAGCAGTGACTCGCGGGAGTGGTTACAAGAGACCCAGTACTTC; CDR3 protein: CASSDSREWLQETQYF
V gene: TRBV5-1; J gene: TRBJ1-4; clone size: .; D gene: .; CDR3 DNA: TGCGCCAGCAGCTTCGGGGGGCAGGATGAAAAACTGTTTTTT; CDR3 protein: CASSFGGQDEKLFF
V gene: TRBV5-8; J gene: TRBJ1-5; clone size: once; D gene: .; CDR3 DNA: TGTGCCAGCAGCACTGGGGCAGGGCCGAGGAGCAATCAGCCCCAGCATTTT; CDR3 protein: CASSTGAGPRSNQPQHF
V gene: TRBV19; J gene: TRBJ1-5; clone size: .; D gene: .; CDR3 DNA: TGTGCCAGTAGTATAGACAGACAGTATAGCAATCAGCCCCAGCATTTT; CDR3 protein: CASSIDRQYSNQPQHF
V gene: TRBV7-2; J gene: TRBJ2-1; clone size: .; D gene: TRBD2; CDR3 DNA: TGTGCCAGCAGCTTTAGCGGGGGCTACAATGAGCAGTTCTTC; CDR3 protein: CASSFSGGYNEQFF
V gene: TRBV2; J gene: TRBJ2-3; clone size: .; D gene: TRBD2; CDR3 DNA: TGTGCCAGCCTGGTGGGACTAGCAACAGATACGCAGTATTTT; CDR3 protein: CASLVGLATDTQYF
V gene: TRBV30; J gene: TRBJ1-2; clone size: .; D gene: .; CDR3 DNA: TGTGCCTGGGCCAACTATGGCTACACCTTC; CDR3 protein: CAWANYGYTF